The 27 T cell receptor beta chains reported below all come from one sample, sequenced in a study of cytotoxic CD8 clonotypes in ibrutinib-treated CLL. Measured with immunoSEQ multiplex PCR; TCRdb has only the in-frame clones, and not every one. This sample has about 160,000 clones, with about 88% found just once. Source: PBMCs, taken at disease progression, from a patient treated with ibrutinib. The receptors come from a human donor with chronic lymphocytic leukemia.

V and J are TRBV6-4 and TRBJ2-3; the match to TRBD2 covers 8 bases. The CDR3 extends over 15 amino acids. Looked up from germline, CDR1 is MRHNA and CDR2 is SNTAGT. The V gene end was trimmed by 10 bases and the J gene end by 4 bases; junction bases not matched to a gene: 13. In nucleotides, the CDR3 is TGTGCCACCTCGCCCGGGGTAGCGGGATCAGATACGCAGTATTTT. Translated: CATSPGVAGSDTQYF.

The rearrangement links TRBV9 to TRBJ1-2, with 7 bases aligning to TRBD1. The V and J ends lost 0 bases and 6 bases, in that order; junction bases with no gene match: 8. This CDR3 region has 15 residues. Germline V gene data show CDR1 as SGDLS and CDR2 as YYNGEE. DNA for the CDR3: TGTGCCAGCAGCGTAGCTAGGGGAGGGGGCCATGGCTACACCTTC. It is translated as CASSVARGGGHGYTF.

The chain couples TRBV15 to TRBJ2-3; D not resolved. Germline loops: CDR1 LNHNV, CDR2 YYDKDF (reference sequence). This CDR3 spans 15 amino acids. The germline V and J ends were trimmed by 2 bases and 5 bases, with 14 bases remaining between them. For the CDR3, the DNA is TGTGCCACCAGCAGACCCCTGGAGAGTGGAGATACGCAGTATTTT. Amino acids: CATSRPLESGDTQYF.

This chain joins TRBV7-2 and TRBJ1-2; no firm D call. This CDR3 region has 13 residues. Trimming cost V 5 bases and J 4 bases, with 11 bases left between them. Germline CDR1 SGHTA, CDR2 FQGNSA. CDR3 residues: CASSGYLSYGYTF. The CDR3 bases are TGTGCCAGCAGCGGTTATTTGTCCTATGGCTACACCTTC.

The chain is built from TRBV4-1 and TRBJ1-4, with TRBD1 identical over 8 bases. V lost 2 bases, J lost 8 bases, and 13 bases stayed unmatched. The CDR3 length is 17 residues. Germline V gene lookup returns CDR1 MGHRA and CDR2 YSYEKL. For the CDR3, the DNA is TGCGCCAGCAGCCAAAGAGGGGCTGGACAGGGAGGCGAAAAACTGTTTTTT. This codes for CASSQRGAGQGGEKLFF.

Written as DNA, the CDR3 is TGTGCCAGCAGCTTGGCCCCAGGGTATGGCTACACCTTC. Translated: CASSLAPGYGYTF. The V and J genes are TRBV5-6 and TRBJ1-2; tentative D call: TRBD1 (5 bases). Trimming cost V 0 bases and J 5 bases, with 8 bases left between them. This CDR3 spans 13 amino acids. Per the germline V gene, CDR1 is SGHDT and CDR2 is YYEEEE.

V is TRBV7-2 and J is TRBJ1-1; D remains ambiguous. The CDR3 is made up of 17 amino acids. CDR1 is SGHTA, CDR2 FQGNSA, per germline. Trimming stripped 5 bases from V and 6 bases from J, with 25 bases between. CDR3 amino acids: CASSQPTGRFPRPEAFF. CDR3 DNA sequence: TGTGCCAGCAGCCAACCAACCGGGAGGTTTCCGCGCCCTGAAGCTTTCTTT.

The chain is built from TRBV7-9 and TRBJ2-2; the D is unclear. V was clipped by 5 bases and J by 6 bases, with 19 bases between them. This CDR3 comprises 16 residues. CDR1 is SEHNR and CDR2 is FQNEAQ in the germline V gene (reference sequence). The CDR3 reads CASSAPGPRSPGELFF. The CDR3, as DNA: TGTGCCAGCAGCGCACCCGGGCCGAGGTCCCCCGGGGAGCTGTTTTTT.

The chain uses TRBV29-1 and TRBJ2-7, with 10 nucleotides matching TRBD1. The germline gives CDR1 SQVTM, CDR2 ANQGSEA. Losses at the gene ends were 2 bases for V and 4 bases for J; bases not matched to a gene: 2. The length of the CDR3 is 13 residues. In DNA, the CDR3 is TGCAGCGTTGAATCGGGACAGGGGTACGAGCAGTACTTC. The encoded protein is CSVESGQGYEQYF.

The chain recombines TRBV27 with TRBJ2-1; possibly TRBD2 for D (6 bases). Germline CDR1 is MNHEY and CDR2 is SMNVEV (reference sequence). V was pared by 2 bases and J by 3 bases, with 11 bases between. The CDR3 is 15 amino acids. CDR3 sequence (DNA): TGTGCCAGCAGTTTAGGGAGCGGGCACTACAATGAGCAGTTCTTC. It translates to CASSLGSGHYNEQFF.

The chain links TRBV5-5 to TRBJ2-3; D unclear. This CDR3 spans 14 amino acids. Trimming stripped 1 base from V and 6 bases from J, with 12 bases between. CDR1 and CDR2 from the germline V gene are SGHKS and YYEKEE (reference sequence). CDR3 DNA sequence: TGTGCCAGCAGCTTGACGCATAACGGGGATACGCAGTATTTT. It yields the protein CASSLTHNGDTQYF.

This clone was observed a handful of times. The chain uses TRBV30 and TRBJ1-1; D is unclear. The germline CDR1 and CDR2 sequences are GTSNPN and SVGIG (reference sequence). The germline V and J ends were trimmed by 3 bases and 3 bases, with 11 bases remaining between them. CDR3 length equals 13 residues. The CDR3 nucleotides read TGTGCCTGGAGCCCGCTTGGGGACACTGAAGCTTTCTTT. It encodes CAWSPLGDTEAFF.

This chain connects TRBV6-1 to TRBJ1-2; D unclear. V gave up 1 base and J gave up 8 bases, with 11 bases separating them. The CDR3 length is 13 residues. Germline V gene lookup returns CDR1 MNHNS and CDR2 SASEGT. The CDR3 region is CASSEEHFGGYTF. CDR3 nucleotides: TGTGCCAGCAGTGAAGAGCACTTCGGAGGCTACACCTTC.

The CDR3 nucleotides are TGCAGCGCTGTGGGCGTAGGGGGCACCGGGGAGCTGTTTTTT. Protein sequence: CSAVGVGGTGELFF. V is TRBV29-1 and J is TRBJ2-2, with a possible D match to TRBD1 (6 bases). Germline-derived CDR1 and CDR2 are SQVTM and ANQGSEA. Trimming shortened V by 7 bases and J by 4 bases, and 16 bases separated the two germline ends. CDR3 size: 14 residues.

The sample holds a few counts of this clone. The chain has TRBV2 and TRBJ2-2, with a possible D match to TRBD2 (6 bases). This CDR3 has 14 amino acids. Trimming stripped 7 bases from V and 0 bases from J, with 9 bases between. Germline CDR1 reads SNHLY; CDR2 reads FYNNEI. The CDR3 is CASKLASNTGELFF. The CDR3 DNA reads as TGTGCCAGCAAGCTAGCGTCGAACACCGGGGAGCTGTTTTTT.

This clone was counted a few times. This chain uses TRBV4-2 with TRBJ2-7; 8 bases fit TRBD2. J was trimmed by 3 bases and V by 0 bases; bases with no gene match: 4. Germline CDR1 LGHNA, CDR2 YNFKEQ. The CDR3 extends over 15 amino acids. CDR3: CASSQDETSGYEQYF. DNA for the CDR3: TGTGCCAGCAGCCAAGATGAAACTAGCGGCTACGAGCAGTACTTC.

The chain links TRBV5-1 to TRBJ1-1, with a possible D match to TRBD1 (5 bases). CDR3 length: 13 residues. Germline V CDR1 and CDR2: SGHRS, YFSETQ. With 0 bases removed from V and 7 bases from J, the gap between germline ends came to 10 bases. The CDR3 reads CASSLEDTDEAFF. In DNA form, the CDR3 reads TGCGCCAGCAGCTTGGAGGACACGGATGAAGCTTTCTTT.

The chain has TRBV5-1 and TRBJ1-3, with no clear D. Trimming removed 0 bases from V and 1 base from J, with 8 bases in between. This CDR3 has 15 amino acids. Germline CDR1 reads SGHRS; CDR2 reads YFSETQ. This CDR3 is CASSLAAGSGNTIYF. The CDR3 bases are TGCGCCAGCAGCTTGGCGGCGGGATCTGGAAACACCATATATTTT.

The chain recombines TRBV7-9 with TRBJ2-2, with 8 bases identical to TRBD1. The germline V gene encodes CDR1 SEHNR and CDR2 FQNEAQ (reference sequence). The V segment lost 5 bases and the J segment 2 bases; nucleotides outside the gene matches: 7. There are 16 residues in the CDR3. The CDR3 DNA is TGTGCCAGCAGCCCGGACAGGGTATACAACACCGGGGAGCTGTTTTTT. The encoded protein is CASSPDRVYNTGELFF. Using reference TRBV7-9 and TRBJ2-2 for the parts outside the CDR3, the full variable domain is DTGVSQNPRHKITKRGQNVTFRCDPISEHNRLYWYRQTLGQGPEFLTYFQNEAQLEKSRLLSDRFSAERPKGSFSTLEIQRTEQGDSAMYLCASSPDRVYNTGELFFGEGSRLTVL.

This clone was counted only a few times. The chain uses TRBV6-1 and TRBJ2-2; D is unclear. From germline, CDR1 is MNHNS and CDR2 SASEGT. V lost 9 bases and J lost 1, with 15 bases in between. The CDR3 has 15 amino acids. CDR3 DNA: TGTGCCAGTGCCCTCCGGGCCTTGAACACCGGGGAGCTGTTTTTT. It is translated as CASALRALNTGELFF.

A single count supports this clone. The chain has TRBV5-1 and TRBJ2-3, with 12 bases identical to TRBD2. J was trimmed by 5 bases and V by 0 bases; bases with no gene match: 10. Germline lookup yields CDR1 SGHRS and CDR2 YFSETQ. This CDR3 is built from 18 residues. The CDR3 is CASSLGGTSGPFLDTQYF. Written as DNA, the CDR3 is TGCGCCAGCAGCTTGGGGGGGACTAGCGGGCCATTTTTAGATACGCAGTATTTT.

The chain's CDR3 is CASSPIRLSGRGTDTQYF. The CDR3 DNA is TGTGCCAGCAGCCCGATACGATTGAGCGGGAGAGGAACAGATACGCAGTATTTT. The gene calls are TRBV7-3 and TRBJ2-3, with 8 bases matching TRBD2. This CDR3 contains 18 residues. V trimming: 5 bases; J trimming: 3 bases; junction bases outside the gene matches: 16. Germline assignment: CDR1 SGHTA and CDR2 FQGTGA.

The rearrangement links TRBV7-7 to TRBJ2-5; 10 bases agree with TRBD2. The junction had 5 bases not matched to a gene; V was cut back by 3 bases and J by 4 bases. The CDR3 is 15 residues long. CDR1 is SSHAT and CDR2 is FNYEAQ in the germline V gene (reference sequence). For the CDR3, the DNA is TGTGCCAGCAGCTTCGGAGCGGGAGGGGGAGAGACCCAGTACTTC. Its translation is CASSFGAGGGETQYF. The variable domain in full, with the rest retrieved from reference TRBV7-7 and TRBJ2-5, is GAGVSQSPRYKVTKRGQDVTLRCDPISSHATLYWYQQALGQGPEFLTYFNYEAQPDKSGLPSDRFSAERPEGSISTLTIQRTEQRDSAMYRCASSFGAGGGETQYFGPGTRLLVL.

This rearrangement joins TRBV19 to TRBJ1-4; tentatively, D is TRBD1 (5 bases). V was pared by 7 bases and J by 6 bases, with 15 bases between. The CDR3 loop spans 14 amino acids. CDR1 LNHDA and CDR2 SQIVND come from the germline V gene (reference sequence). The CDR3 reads CASTSRGKDEKLFF. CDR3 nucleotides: TGTGCCAGTACCTCCCGGGGGAAGGATGAAAAACTGTTTTTT.

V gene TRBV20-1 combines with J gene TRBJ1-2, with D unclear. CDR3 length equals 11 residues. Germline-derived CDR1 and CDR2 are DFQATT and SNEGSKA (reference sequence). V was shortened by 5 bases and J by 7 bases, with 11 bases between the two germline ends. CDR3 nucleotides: TGCAGTGCTCCCCGCTTCCCTGGCTACACCTTC. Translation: CSAPRFPGYTF.

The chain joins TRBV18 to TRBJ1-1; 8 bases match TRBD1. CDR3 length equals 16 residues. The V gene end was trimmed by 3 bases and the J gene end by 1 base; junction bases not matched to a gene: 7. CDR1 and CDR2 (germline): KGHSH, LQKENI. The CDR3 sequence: CASSPSKGQGNTEAFF. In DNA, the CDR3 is TGTGCCAGCTCACCCTCCAAAGGACAGGGGAACACTGAAGCTTTCTTT. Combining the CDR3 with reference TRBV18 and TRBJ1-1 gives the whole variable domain NAGVMQNPRHLVRRRGQEARLRCSPMKGHSHVYWYRQLPEEGLKFMVYLQKENIIDESGMPKERFSAEFPKEGPSILRIQQVVRGDSAAYFCASSPSKGQGNTEAFFGQGTRLTVV.

CDR3 bases: TGTGCCAGCAGTCTGAACATGAACACCGGGGAGCTGTTTTTT. Translation: CASSLNMNTGELFF. J is TRBJ2-2 and V is TRBV6-6; no clear D gene. V dropped 5 bases and J dropped 1 base, with 8 bases sitting between them. CDR3 length: 14 residues. In germline, CDR1 is MNHNY, CDR2 SVGAGI (reference sequence).